Listed below are T cell receptor beta chains from one sample, sequenced in a study of shared clonotypes between healthy human individuals. The assay was immunoSEQ multiplex PCR, and TCRdb's table has in-frame clones only and misses some. The data contain over a million clones, about three quarters of them singletons. Sequences were obtained from memory CD4+ T cells sorted from blood. The receptors originated from a man aged 18 to 29 in good health. Each CDR3 is given with its conserved first and last residue. A D gene is named only where the DNA matches it firmly.

TRBV7-2 | - | CASSLWAGRTDTQYF
TRBV25-1 | - | CASSLGEGSTNEKLFF
TRBV5-4 | - | CASSLGGEGVYSPLHF
TRBV7-9 | - | CASSLRLSQLETQYF
TRBV6-5 | - | CASAGTDSYEQYF
TRBV7-2 | - | CASSLEGGSGNTIYF
TRBV5-4 | - | CASSLRSQADSGNTIYF
TRBV6-1 | - | CASSLRQGDSPLHF
TRBV11-2 | TRBD2 | CASSLDVREGPHEQFF
TRBV30 | - | CAWSDRHNQPQHF
TRBV29-1 | - | CSALWGGLTNEQFF
TRBV11-2 | - | CASSPGVTQYF
TRBV6-6 | - | CASSRSTSPLHF
TRBV5-1 | - | CASNPNRGSETQYF
TRBV27 | - | CASSLGGARKASTEAFF
TRBV11-2 | - | CASSLDSGFRTDTQYF
TRBV7-2 | TRBD1 | CASSAHQGVGYGYTF
TRBV5-6 | TRBD2 | CASSLRRTSGKDEQYF
TRBV12-5 | - | CASAPTGTGNQPQHF
TRBV6-5 | - | CATWRGNEQFF
TRBV6-5 | - | CASSYDPAIGETQYF
TRBV18 | TRBD1 | CASLRDSNEKLFF
TRBV9 | - | CASSLRDTYNEQFF
TRBV9 | - | CASSPRVGGDEKLFF
TRBV6-6 | - | CASSYRGGSGELFF
TRBV30 | - | CAWSVESVQFF
TRBV10-3 | TRBD1 | CAISESVTGVGGKLFF
TRBV18 | - | CASSPKRGVDTEAFF
TRBV6-5 | - | CASSYSGGYGYTF
TRBV4-2 | TRBD2 | CASSQQVGSGGAPWTGELFF
TRBV2 | - | CASSGGPGRNQPQHF